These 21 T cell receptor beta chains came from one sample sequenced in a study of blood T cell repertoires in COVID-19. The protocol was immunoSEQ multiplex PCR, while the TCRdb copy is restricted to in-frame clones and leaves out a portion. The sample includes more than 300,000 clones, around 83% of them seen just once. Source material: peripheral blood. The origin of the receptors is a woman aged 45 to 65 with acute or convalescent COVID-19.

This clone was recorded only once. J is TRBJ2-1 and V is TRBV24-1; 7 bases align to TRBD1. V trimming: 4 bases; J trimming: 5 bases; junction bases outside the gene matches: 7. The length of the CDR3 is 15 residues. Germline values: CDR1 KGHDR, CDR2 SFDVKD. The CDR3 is CATSDPGQQNNEQFF. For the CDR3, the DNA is TGTGCCACCAGTGACCCGGGACAGCAAAACAATGAGCAGTTCTTC.

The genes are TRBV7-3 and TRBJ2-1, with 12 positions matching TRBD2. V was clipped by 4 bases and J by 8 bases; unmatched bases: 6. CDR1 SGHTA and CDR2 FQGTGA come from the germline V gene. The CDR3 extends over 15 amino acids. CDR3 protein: CASSWLAGGGYEQFF. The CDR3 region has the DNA TGTGCCAGCAGCTGGCTAGCGGGAGGGGGATATGAGCAGTTCTTC.

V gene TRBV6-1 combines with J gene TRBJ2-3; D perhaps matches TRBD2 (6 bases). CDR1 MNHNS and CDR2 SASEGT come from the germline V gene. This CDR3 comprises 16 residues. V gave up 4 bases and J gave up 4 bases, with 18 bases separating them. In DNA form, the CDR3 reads TGTGCCAGCAGTGTCGCCATTGGGGGGATCGCAGATACGCAGTATTTT. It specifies CASSVAIGGIADTQYF.

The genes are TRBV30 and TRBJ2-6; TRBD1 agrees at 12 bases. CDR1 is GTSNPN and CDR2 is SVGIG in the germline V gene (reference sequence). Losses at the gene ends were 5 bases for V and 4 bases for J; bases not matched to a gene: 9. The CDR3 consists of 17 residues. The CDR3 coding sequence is TGTGCCTGGCACCGGGACAGGGGGCGCGCGGGGGCCAACGTCCTGACTTTC. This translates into CAWHRDRGRAGANVLTF.

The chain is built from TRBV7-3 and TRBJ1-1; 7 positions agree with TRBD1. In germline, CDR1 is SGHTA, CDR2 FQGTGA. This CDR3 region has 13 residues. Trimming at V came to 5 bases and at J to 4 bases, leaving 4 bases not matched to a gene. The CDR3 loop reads CASSGQAGTEAFF. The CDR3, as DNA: TGTGCCAGCAGCGGACAGGCGGGCACTGAAGCTTTCTTT.

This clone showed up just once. The CDR3 protein is CASSLAGTGLGYEQYF. In nucleotides, the CDR3 is TGTGCCAGCAGTCTCGCCGGGACAGGGTTGGGGTACGAGCAGTACTTC. V gene TRBV27 combines with J gene TRBJ2-7; TRBD1 matches at 9 bases. V lost 5 bases and J lost 4; bases outside the gene matches: 12. Germline CDR1 MNHEY, CDR2 SMNVEV (reference sequence). This CDR3 comprises 16 residues.

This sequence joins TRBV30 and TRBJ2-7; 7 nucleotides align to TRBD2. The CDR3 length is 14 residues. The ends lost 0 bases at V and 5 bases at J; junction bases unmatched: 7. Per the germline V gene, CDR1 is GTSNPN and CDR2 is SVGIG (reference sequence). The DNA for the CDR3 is TGTGCCTGGAGTGTGAGGAGCGGGAACAACGAGCAGTACTTC. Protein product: CAWSVRSGNNEQYF. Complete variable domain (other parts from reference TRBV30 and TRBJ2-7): SQTIHQWPATLVQPVGSPLSLECTVEGTSNPNLYWYRQAAGRGLQLLFYSVGIGQISSEVPQNLSASRPQDRQFILSSKKLLLSDSGFYLCAWSVRSGNNEQYFGPGTRLTVT.

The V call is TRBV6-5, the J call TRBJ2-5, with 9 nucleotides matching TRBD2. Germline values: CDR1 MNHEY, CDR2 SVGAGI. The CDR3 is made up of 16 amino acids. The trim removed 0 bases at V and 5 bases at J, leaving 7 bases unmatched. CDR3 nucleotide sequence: TGTGCCAGCAGTTACTCGCGCGGGAGGGCCGGTGAGACCCAGTACTTC. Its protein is CASSYSRGRAGETQYF.

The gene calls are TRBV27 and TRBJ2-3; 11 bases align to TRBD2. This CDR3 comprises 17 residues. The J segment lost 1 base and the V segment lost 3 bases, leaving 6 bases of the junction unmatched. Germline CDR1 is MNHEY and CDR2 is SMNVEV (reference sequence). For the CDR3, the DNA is TGTGCCAGCAGTTTTACTAGCGGGGGACCGCGCACAGATACGCAGTATTTT. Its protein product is CASSFTSGGPRTDTQYF.

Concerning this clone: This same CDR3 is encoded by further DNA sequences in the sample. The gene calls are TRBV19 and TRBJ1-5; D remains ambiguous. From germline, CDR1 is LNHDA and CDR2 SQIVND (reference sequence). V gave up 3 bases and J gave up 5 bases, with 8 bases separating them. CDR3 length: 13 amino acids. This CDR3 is CASSITGDQPQHF. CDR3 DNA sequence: TGTGCCAGTAGTATTACCGGGGATCAGCCCCAGCATTTT.

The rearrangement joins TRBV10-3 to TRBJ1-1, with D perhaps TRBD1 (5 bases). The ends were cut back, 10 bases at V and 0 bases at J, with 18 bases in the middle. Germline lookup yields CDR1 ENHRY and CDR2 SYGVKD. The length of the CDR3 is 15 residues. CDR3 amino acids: CATRQTPSMNTEAFF. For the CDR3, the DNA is TGTGCCACCCGACAGACTCCCAGCATGAACACTGAAGCTTTCTTT.

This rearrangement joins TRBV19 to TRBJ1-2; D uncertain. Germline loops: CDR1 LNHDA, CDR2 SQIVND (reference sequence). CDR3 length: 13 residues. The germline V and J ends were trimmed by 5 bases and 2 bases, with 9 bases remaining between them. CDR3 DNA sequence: TGTGCCAGTAGTGCCTCAGCGAACTATGGCTACACCTTC. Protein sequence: CASSASANYGYTF.

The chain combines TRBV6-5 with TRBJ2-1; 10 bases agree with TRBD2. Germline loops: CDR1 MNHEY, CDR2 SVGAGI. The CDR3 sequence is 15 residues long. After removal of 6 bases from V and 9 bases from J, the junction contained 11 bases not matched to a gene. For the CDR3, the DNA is TGTGCCAGCAGGCCTCTAGCGGGAGAGCAGGTTGAGCAGTTCTTC. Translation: CASRPLAGEQVEQFF.

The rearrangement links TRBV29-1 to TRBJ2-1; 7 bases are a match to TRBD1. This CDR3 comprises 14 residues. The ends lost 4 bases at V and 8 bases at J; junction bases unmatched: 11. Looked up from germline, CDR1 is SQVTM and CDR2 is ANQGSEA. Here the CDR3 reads CSVVGGRFVDEQFF. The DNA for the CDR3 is TGCAGCGTTGTAGGGGGCCGGTTTGTCGATGAGCAGTTCTTC.

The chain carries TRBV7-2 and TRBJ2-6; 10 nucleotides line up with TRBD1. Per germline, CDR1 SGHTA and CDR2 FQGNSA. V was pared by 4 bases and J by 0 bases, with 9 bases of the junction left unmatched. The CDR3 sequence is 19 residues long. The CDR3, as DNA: TGTGCCAGCAGCTCAAGGTGGGACAGGGGAGGCTCTGGGGCCAACGTCCTGACTTTC. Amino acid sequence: CASSSRWDRGGSGANVLTF.

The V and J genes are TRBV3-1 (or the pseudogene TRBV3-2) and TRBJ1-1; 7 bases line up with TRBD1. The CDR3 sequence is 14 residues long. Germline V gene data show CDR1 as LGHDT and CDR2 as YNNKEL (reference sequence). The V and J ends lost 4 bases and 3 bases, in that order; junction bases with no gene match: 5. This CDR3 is CASSLTDRDTEAFF. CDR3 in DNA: TGTGCCAGCAGCCTTACCGACAGGGACACTGAAGCTTTCTTT.

For the CDR3, the DNA is TGCGCCAGCAGCCTCACGAGCTCCTACAATGAGCAGTTCTTC. It specifies CASSLTSSYNEQFF. The genes are TRBV5-1 and TRBJ2-1; D is ambiguous. The CDR3 spans 14 residues. Trimming shortened V by 4 bases and J by 0 bases, and 8 bases separated the two germline ends. CDR1 is SGHRS and CDR2 is YFSETQ in the germline V gene. Full variable domain (rest looked up from reference TRBV5-1 and TRBJ2-1): KAGVTQTPRYLIKTRGQQVTLSCSPISGHRSVSWYQQTPGQGLQFLFEYFSETQRNKGNFPGRFSGRQFSNSRSEMNVSTLELGDSALYLCASSLTSSYNEQFFGPGTRLTVL.

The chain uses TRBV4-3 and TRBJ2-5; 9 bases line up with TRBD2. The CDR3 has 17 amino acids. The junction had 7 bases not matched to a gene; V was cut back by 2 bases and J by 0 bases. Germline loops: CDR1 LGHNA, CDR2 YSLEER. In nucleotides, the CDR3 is TGCGCCAGCAGCCAAACCTCTGGACTAGCGAACCAAGAGACCCAGTACTTC. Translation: CASSQTSGLANQETQYF.

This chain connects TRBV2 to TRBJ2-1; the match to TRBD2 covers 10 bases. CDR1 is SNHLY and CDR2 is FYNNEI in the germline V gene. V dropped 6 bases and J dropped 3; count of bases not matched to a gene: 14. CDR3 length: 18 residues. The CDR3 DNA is TGTGCCAGCAGCCGGACTAGCGGACTTAAACTAATCTACAATGAGCAGTTCTTC. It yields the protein CASSRTSGLKLIYNEQFF.

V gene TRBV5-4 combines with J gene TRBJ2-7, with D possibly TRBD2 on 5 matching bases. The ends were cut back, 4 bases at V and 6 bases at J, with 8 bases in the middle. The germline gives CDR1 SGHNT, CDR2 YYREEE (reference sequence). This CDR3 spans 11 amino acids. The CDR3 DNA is TGTGCCAGCAGCAGCGCGGGCGAGCAGTACGTC. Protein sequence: CASSSAGEQYV.

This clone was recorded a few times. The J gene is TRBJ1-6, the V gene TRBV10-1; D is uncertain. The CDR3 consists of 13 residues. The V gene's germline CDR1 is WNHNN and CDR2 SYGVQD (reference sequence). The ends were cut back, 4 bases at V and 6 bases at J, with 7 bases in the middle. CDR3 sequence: CASSVQSNSPLHF. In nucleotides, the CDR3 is TGCGCCAGCAGTGTACAGTCTAATTCACCCCTCCACTTT.